This entry features one T cell receptor beta chain sequence. The data belong to a study of blood T cells in healthy people across ages. The second PCR ran about 6 to 12 cycles with a sample-barcoded 5' primer and J-beta primers. TCRdb analysed the 5' RACE reads with MiXCR anew, one entry per CDR3 protein. In the table there are 600,000 to 800,000 distinct CDR3 sequences, roughly 20% of which are singletons. V lost 0 bases, J lost 7 bases, and 16 bases lay in between. From germline, CDR1 is SGDLS and CDR2 YYNGEE. This CDR3 has 16 residues. The TCR originated in a man aged 65-85 years in good health. This chain links TRBV9 with TRBJ1-4; D is ambiguous. The material sequenced was blood. CDR3 amino acids: CASSVGLGSASEKLFF. In nucleotides, the CDR3 is TGTGCCAGCAGCGTAGGTCTTGGGTCCGCCTCTGAAAAACTGTTTTTT.